The entry below gives a single TCR beta chain sequence along with its context. Here immunoSEQ multiplex PCR was the method, and the copy in TCRdb shows in-frame clones only, minus some. The sample lists about 20,000 clones; about 91% were seen once. These data originate in a study of blood T cell repertoires in COVID-19. The CDR3 has 16 residues. The germline V gene has CDR1 SEHNR and CDR2 FQNEAQ (reference sequence). The V and J ends lost 5 bases and 8 bases respectively, with 22 bases between them. This TCR was sampled from a man in his 70s with active COVID-19. This chain links TRBV7-9 with TRBJ2-1; D is possibly TRBD1 (6 bases). Source material: peripheral blood. Here the CDR3 DNA reads TGTGCCAGCAGCCCAAGTAGACAGGCCTCTTGGGATGAGCAGTTCTTC. Its protein is CASSPSRQASWDEQFF.